The present TCR beta chain was sequenced within a study of response to subunit inactivated influenza vaccine. Study results and limitations: Authors suggested few new T cells are recruited by each seasonal influenza vaccination.

From the RT-PCR reads, TCRdb called clonotypes with MiXCR, one entry per CDR3 protein. The sample has over 400,000 distinct CDR3 sequences, 10% to 15% seen once. The CDR3 has 13 amino acids. Trimming shortened V by 8 bases and J by 5 bases, and 13 bases separated the two germline ends. The V gene's germline CDR1 is MNHEY and CDR2 SMNVEV (reference sequence). Worth noting for this clonotype: What it binds is unknown.

This clonotype was sampled from a man aged 50-59 years who received an inactivated influenza vaccine. The rearrangement uses TRBV27 and TRBJ2-1; no definite D call. Sequenced here: PBMCs from blood, sampled 35 to 45 days after vaccination. The CDR3 here is CASRTWMNNEQFF. The CDR3 DNA follows: TGTGCCAGCCGAACCTGGATGAACAATGAGCAGTTCTTC.